These 13 T cell receptor beta chains share one sample of origin, sequenced in a study of response to subunit inactivated influenza vaccine. TCRdb itself ran the RT-PCR reads through MiXCR, one entry per CDR3 protein. The top ten hold approximately 6.5% of the sample, which has about 700,000 distinct CDR3 sequences, about 14% seen once. The sequences come from PBMCs from blood, collected approximately 15 days before vaccination. These receptor sequences come from a man aged 45 to 65 who received an inactivated influenza vaccine.

J is TRBJ2-5 and V is TRBV3-1; 9 nucleotides align to TRBD2. The CDR3 spans 16 residues. Germline CDR1 reads LGHDT; CDR2 reads YNNKEL (reference sequence). J was trimmed by 7 bases and V by 3 bases; bases with no gene match: 12. CDR3 nucleotide sequence: TGTGCCAGCAGCCAGTCGGCGGGGGGGCTTCAGGCGACCCAGTACTTC. It yields the protein CASSQSAGGLQATQYF.

This clonotype occurred many times. This chain joins TRBV6-2 or TRBV6-3 and TRBJ2-2, with TRBD2 as a possible D gene (7 bases). The CDR3 length is 16 residues. Germline V lookup: CDR1 MNHEY, CDR2 SVGEGT. The V and J ends lost 6 bases and 0 bases respectively, with 14 bases between them. Written as DNA, the CDR3 is TGTGCCAGCAGGATGGGGGGGGCAGCGAACACCGGGGAGCTGTTTTTT. This sequence encodes CASRMGGAANTGELFF.

This chain uses TRBV20-1 with TRBJ2-1; 8 nucleotides match TRBD2. Germline V lookup: CDR1 DFQATT, CDR2 SNEGSKA (reference sequence). The CDR3 runs to 16 residues. V lost 8 bases to trimming and J lost 0 bases; unmatched junction nucleotides: 12. CDR3 sequence: CSTRDRAGASYNEQFF. The DNA for the CDR3 is TGCAGTACAAGGGACCGAGCGGGAGCCTCCTACAATGAGCAGTTCTTC.

About this clonotype itself: A much larger clone lies a single base off, so this may be a read error. The chain carries TRBV9 and TRBJ2-3, with 11 bases fitting TRBD2. The length of the CDR3 is 15 residues. Germline CDR1 and CDR2: SGDLS and YYNGEE. CDR3: CATSVGGLAANTQYF. CDR3 nucleotide sequence: TGTGCCACCAGCGTAGGGGGACTAGCGGCGAATACGCAGTATTTT.

This clonotype was counted between two and nine times. This sequence joins TRBV14 and TRBJ2-3; TRBD2 agrees at 10 bases. V shed 1 base, J shed 4 bases, and the junction held 8 bases outside the gene matches. The CDR3 extends over 17 amino acids. CDR1 SGHDN and CDR2 FVKESK come from the germline V gene. The CDR3 DNA sequence: TGTGCCAGCAGCCAAGCGGCTAGCGGGAGTCTCGCAGATACGCAGTATTTT. Protein product: CASSQAASGSLADTQYF.

This clonotype was seen more than once but under ten times. The chain is built from TRBV28 and TRBJ2-3, with 7 bases identical to TRBD1. Germline V CDR1 and CDR2: MDHEN, SYDVKM. The CDR3 is 17 residues long. V shed 4 bases and J 1 base; nucleotides not matched to a gene: 11. In nucleotides, the CDR3 is TGTGCCAGCAGTTCGCACCCTAGGGACAGTGGCACAGATACGCAGTATTTT. It codes for CASSSHPRDSGTDTQYF.

The V gene is TRBV20-1, the J gene TRBJ2-5; 8 bases fit TRBD1. The CDR3 totals 16 residues. V dropped 6 bases and J dropped 3; count of bases not matched to a gene: 15. Germline CDR1 and CDR2: DFQATT and SNEGSKA (reference sequence). The CDR3 bases are TGCAGTGCCCAGTCGTCGCAGGGGGCGCGGGAAGAGACCCAGTACTTC. Translating gives CSAQSSQGAREETQYF.

The gene calls are TRBV12-3 or TRBV12-4 and TRBJ2-1; D may be TRBD1 (6 bases). The V and J ends lost 6 bases and 6 bases respectively, with 12 bases between them. The CDR3 has 13 residues. The CDR3 bases are TGTGCCAGCAGGCCGAGGGGGTTCAATGAGCAGTTCTTC. The encoded protein is CASRPRGFNEQFF.

The chain uses TRBV10-3 and TRBJ2-7, with 7 bases identical to TRBD1. The CDR3 is 14 amino acids. The V and J ends lost 3 bases and 2 bases, in that order; junction bases with no gene match: 4. Germline V lookup: CDR1 ENHRY, CDR2 SYGVKD. The CDR3 DNA reads TGTGCCATCAGTGAAGGGACAGCAGCCTACGAGCAGTACTTC. Protein product: CAISEGTAAYEQYF.

CDR3 nucleotide sequence: TGTGCCAGTAGTATGAGGACACTAAACACTGAAGCTTTCTTT. As protein: CASSMRTLNTEAFF. V and J are TRBV19 and TRBJ1-1, with D perhaps TRBD1 (5 bases). The CDR3 is made up of 14 amino acids. The V end was cut by 3 bases, the J end by 2 bases, with 10 bases between. The germline V gene has CDR1 LNHDA and CDR2 SQIVND (reference sequence).

The rearrangement links TRBV5-5 to TRBJ2-2; 8 bases align to TRBD1. After removal of 1 base from V and 7 bases from J, the junction contained 6 bases not matched to a gene. Germline V CDR1 and CDR2: SGHKS, YYEKEE (reference sequence). The CDR3 totals 15 residues. The CDR3 region is CASSLRTGFSGELFF. DNA for the CDR3: TGTGCCAGCAGCTTGAGGACAGGGTTTAGCGGGGAGCTGTTTTTT.

The chain is built from TRBV15 and TRBJ2-7, with TRBD1 matching over 7 bases. Per germline, CDR1 LNHNV and CDR2 YYDKDF (reference sequence). V lost 0 bases and J lost 5; bases outside the gene matches: 16. This CDR3 is built from 18 residues. The CDR3 loop reads CATSRDYATGVNLDEQYF. The CDR3 DNA reads as TGTGCCACCAGCAGAGATTATGCAACAGGGGTTAATCTAGACGAGCAGTACTTC.

This clonotype was observed at least ten times. The gene calls are TRBV20-1 and TRBJ1-2, with D possibly being TRBD1 (5 bases). CDR3 length: 13 residues. Trimming stripped 3 bases from V and 0 bases from J, with 8 bases between. Per the germline V gene, CDR1 is DFQATT and CDR2 is SNEGSKA (reference sequence). In DNA form, the CDR3 reads TGCAGTGCTAGTGTACAGGCTAACTATGGCTACACCTTC. Amino acid sequence: CSASVQANYGYTF.